This T cell receptor (beta chain) is drawn from a study of blood T cell repertoires in COVID-19. Background on the study: Sites across the United States, Italy and Spain contributed samples from acute and convalescent COVID-19.

This study enrolled people aged about 18 to 100 from about two dozen US geographic areas. In assigning cohorts, the study relied on participant-reported clinical history. Authors' analysis steps: Amplification from reference gene primers served as the basis for estimated nucleated cell counts. The protocol was immunoSEQ multiplex PCR, while the TCRdb copy is restricted to in-frame clones and leaves out a portion. V and J calls and clone size are as listed in that table; D and trimming were resolved from the DNA. The table records about 270,000 clones, more than 70% of them present only once. The sequence derives from a woman between 55 and 75 years old in a cohort exposed to, infected with or recovered from COVID-19 (not recorded which). The sample comprised PBMCs or T cells enriched from blood (not recorded which).

The chain's CDR3 is CASGTSGRAADTQYF. In DNA, the CDR3 is TGTGCATCAGGAACTAGCGGGAGGGCAGCAGATACGCAGTATTTT. The chain recombines TRBV3-1 (or the pseudogene TRBV3-2) with TRBJ2-3, with 13 bases lining up with TRBD2. This CDR3 has 15 residues. The germline V gene encodes CDR1 LGHDT and CDR2 YNNKEL (reference sequence).